Shown below are 13 T cell receptor beta chains from a single sample sequenced in a study of radiation and T cells in renal cell carcinoma. The table came from immunoSEQ multiplex PCR; TCRdb's copy has only in-frame clones and leaves some out. The sample includes 100,000 to 150,000 clones, over 75% of them seen just once. Indicated time point: blood 2 weeks post-SBRT. Treatment reported: 15 Gy SBRT to primary tumor, nephrectomy 4 weeks later. Here the sequenced sample was blood, taken from a patient whose treatment included radiotherapy and nephrectomy. These receptors originate from a man aged 50-59 years with renal cell carcinoma.

This rearrangement joins TRBV5-4 to TRBJ2-2; D assignment may be TRBD1 or TRBD2 (5 bases each). V lost 8 bases and J lost 6, with 17 bases in between. Germline CDR1 reads SGHNT; CDR2 reads YYREEE (reference sequence). This CDR3 region has 14 residues. The CDR3 loop is CARIRGSRPGELFF. The DNA for the CDR3 is TGTGCCAGGATACGGGGCTCCAGACCCGGGGAGCTGTTTTTT.

The chain carries TRBV30 and TRBJ1-2, with D hard to call. Germline V lookup: CDR1 GTSNPN, CDR2 SVGIG (reference sequence). This CDR3 spans 11 amino acids. V dropped 4 bases and J dropped 8 bases, with 11 bases sitting between them. CDR3 sequence reads: CAWTVGRGYTF. CDR3 DNA: TGTGCCTGGACCGTCGGCAGAGGCTACACCTTC. The whole variable domain, filled in from reference TRBV30 and TRBJ1-2, reads SQTIHQWPATLVQPVGSPLSLECTVEGTSNPNLYWYRQAAGRGLQLLFYSVGIGQISSEVPQNLSASRPQDRQFILSSKKLLLSDSGFYLCAWTVGRGYTFGSGTRLTVV.

The chain employs TRBV6-5 and TRBJ1-2; 8 positions match TRBD1. Germline loops: CDR1 MNHEY, CDR2 SVGAGI. CDR3 size: 13 residues. V was pared by 6 bases and J by 8 bases, with 8 bases of the junction left unmatched. For the CDR3, the DNA is TGTGCCAGCAGCCAAATATCAGGGGGCGGCTACACCTTC. Translated: CASSQISGGGYTF.

The rearrangement joins TRBV19 to TRBJ1-1; a possible D gene is TRBD1 (5 bases). CDR3 size: 13 residues. Germline V gene sequence: CDR1 LNHDA, CDR2 SQIVND (reference sequence). With 6 bases removed from V and 0 bases from J, the gap between germline ends came to 8 bases. The CDR3 bases are TGTGCCAGTAGCAAACAGGTGAACACTGAAGCTTTCTTT. It is translated as CASSKQVNTEAFF.

This clone was counted a few times. J is TRBJ2-4 and V is TRBV29-1, with D possibly being TRBD1 (5 bases). Trimming cost V 4 bases and J 6 bases, with 16 bases left between them. Germline V gene sequence: CDR1 SQVTM, CDR2 ANQGSEA. This CDR3 contains 14 residues. CDR3 in amino acids: CSVGGPSLVNIQYF. In nucleotides, the CDR3 is TGCAGCGTTGGGGGCCCGAGCCTGGTAAACATTCAGTACTTC.

The chain combines TRBV5-1 with TRBJ2-7, with D maybe TRBD2 (5 bases). V lost 5 bases, J lost 4 bases, and 13 bases lay in between. In germline, CDR1 is SGHRS, CDR2 YFSETQ. The CDR3 contains 13 residues. CDR3 coding DNA: TGCGCCAGCAGAGAGGGAATCGCGTACGAGCAGTACTTC. Protein product: CASREGIAYEQYF.

This clone appeared once. The CDR3 DNA follows: TGTGCCAGCAGTGAATGGGGGGCCGGGGAGCTGTTTTTT. Amino acid sequence: CASSEWGAGELFF. The genes are TRBV6-1 and TRBJ2-2; D may be TRBD2 (6 bases). Trimming shortened V by 2 bases and J by 6 bases, and 7 bases separated the two germline ends. The CDR3 contains 13 residues. Germline V gives CDR1 MNHNS, CDR2 SASEGT.

In this sample, this clone turned up once. The chain uses TRBV6-5 and TRBJ1-2, with 9 nucleotides matching TRBD1. This CDR3 region has 15 residues. Germline V gives CDR1 MNHEY, CDR2 SVGAGI. The ends lost 2 bases at V and 8 bases at J; junction bases unmatched: 9. The CDR3, as DNA: TGTGCCAGCAGTTACGGGACAGGGCGAGGTGGCGGCTACACCTTC. The encoded protein is CASSYGTGRGGGYTF.

The chain recombines TRBV7-9 with TRBJ2-3; TRBD2 aligns across 14 bases. Germline trimming cut 4 bases from V and 4 bases from J; bases unmatched to any gene: 4. This CDR3 has 16 residues. CDR1 and CDR2 from the germline V gene are SEHNR and FQNEAQ (reference sequence). CDR3 protein: CASSYGLAGGADTQYF. DNA of the CDR3: TGTGCCAGCAGCTACGGACTAGCGGGGGGTGCAGATACGCAGTATTTT.

This chain joins TRBV11-2 and TRBJ2-2, with D possibly being TRBD2 (6 bases). CDR1 SGHAT and CDR2 FQNNGV come from the germline V gene. Trimming removed 8 bases at V and 1 base at J, with 11 bases between. This CDR3 has 14 residues. Here the CDR3 reads CASRRDRNTGELFF. DNA of the CDR3: TGTGCCAGCCGGAGGGACCGGAACACCGGGGAGCTGTTTTTT.

V usage is TRBV13 and J usage is TRBJ2-3; 14 bases align to TRBD2. Germline loops: CDR1 PRHDT, CDR2 FYEKMQ (reference sequence). The J segment lost 5 bases and the V segment lost 3 bases, leaving 13 bases of the junction unmatched. CDR3 length equals 19 residues. The CDR3 DNA reads TGTGCCAGCAGCTTGACTGGGACTAGCGGGAGCAATTTCGGAGATACGCAGTATTTT. Protein: CASSLTGTSGSNFGDTQYF.

This clone was counted once. The chain employs TRBV29-1 and TRBJ2-1; no clear D. Trimming removed 6 bases at V and 3 bases at J, with 6 bases between. CDR1 SQVTM and CDR2 ANQGSEA come from the germline V gene. This CDR3 has 11 amino acids. CDR3 DNA sequence: TGCAGCGTCGGTTACTACAATGAGCAGTTCTTC. This sequence encodes CSVGYYNEQFF.

The rearrangement uses TRBV6-5 and TRBJ1-2; the match to TRBD1 covers 9 bases. J lost 7 bases, V lost 2 bases, and 11 bases had no gene match. Germline CDR1 MNHEY, CDR2 SVGAGI. The CDR3 length is 16 residues. The CDR3 is CASSYGQGSSVRGYTF. The CDR3 nucleotides are TGTGCCAGCAGTTACGGACAGGGGTCGTCCGTGCGTGGCTACACCTTC.